This is a list of T cell receptor beta chains from one sample in a study of cytomegalovirus exposure and HLA in healthy donors. Libraries were prepared by immunoSEQ multiplex PCR; TCRdb keeps only in-frame clonotypes and omits some of them. The repertoire consists of roughly 150,000 clones, with around 78% occurring once and the leading ten covering 5.5% to 7%. The specimen was PBMCs. Receptors originate from a woman in her thirties or forties in good health and CMV-seropositive. Both conserved end residues are part of each CDR3. The D gene is left open where the match is weak. Expanded clones get a size class; other rows say once, few or many, or leave the size out.

>TRBJ1-2|-|TRBV14|-
TGTGCCAGCAGCCAAGATGGGGGGAGGAGTGGCTACACCTTC
CASSQDGGRSGYTF
>TRBJ2-7|-|TRBV11-3|-
TGTGCCAGCAGCCCTAGGGGGTCCTCCCTTGAGCAGTACTTC
CASSPRGSSLEQYF
>TRBJ2-3|-|TRBV25-1|-
TGTGCCAGCAGTGAAACGATAGGGGAAGGGCAGTATTTT
CASSETIGEGQYF
>TRBJ2-1|few|TRBV12-2|-
TGTGCAAGTCGCTTTGGGGGGCTAGCGGGAGGAATTCAGGACAATGAGCAGTTCTTC
CASRFGGLAGGIQDNEQFF
>TRBJ2-5|-|TRBV5-1|TRBD1
TGCGCCAGCAGCTTGGAAGGACAGGCGTCAGAGACCCAGTACTTC
CASSLEGQASETQYF
>TRBJ2-4|once|TRBV6-6|-
TGTGCCAGCAGTCGACTAGGAACAAACATTCAGTACTTC
CASSRLGTNIQYF
>TRBJ1-2|-|TRBV2|-
TGTGCCAGCAGTGTGACACGTATAAACTATGGCTACACCTTC
CASSVTRINYGYTF
>TRBJ2-1|-|TRBV4-2|TRBD2
TGTGCCAGCAGCCGTCAAAGAGGGGAGACTAGCGATGAGCAGTTCTTC
CASSRQRGETSDEQFF
>TRBJ2-5|few|TRBV18|-
TGTGCCAGCTCACCACCGGGGGGTGGAGAGACCCAGTACTTC
CASSPPGGGETQYF
>TRBJ1-6|-|TRBV6-5|-
TGTGCCAGCAGTTACGTTGCCCGGGATTCACCCCTCCACTTT
CASSYVARDSPLHF
>TRBJ1-5|-|TRBV6-6|-
TGTGCCAGCGTACAGGGAACCAATCAGCCCCAGCATTTT
CASVQGTNQPQHF
>TRBJ2-7|-|TRBV14|-
TGTGCCAGCAGCCAAGGGGCTGGCTACGAGCAGTACTTC
CASSQGAGYEQYF
>TRBJ2-6|-|TRBV5-1|TRBD1
TGCGCCAGCACACCGGGACAGTCTCCTGGGGCCAACGTCCTGACTTTC
CASTPGQSPGANVLTF
>TRBJ1-3|once|TRBV10-3|-
TGTGCCACCCTGTTAAATCCGGGTGGAAACACCATATATTTT
CATLLNPGGNTIYF
>TRBJ1-4|-|TRBV6-5|-
TGTGCCAGCAGTCTCTCGGTTAAAGAAAAACTGTTTTTT
CASSLSVKEKLFF
>TRBJ2-2|-|TRBV7-9|-
TGTGCCAGCAGCTTAGTGGCCAGGCTGAGAAACACCGGGGAGCTGTTTTTT
CASSLVARLRNTGELFF
>TRBJ2-7|-|TRBV7-7|TRBD1
TGTGCTAGCAGTAAAGACAGGGGCTACGAGCAGTACTTC
CASSKDRGYEQYF
>TRBJ2-5|-|TRBV14|TRBD1
TGTGCCAGCAGCCAGAACGGACAGGGAAAAGAGACCCAGTACTTC
CASSQNGQGKETQYF
>TRBJ1-2|-|TRBV28|TRBD1
TGTGCCAGCAGTTCCGGACAGGGCAATCGGGGCTACACCTTC
CASSSGQGNRGYTF
>TRBJ2-1|few|TRBV5-1|TRBD2
TGCGCCAGCAGCGCGGGACTAGCGGATTACAATGAGCAGTTCTTC
CASSAGLADYNEQFF
>TRBJ2-1|-|TRBV4-1|TRBD2
TGCGCCAGCAGCCAAGACCCACTAACTAGCGGGACGTACAATGAGCAGTTCTTC
CASSQDPLTSGTYNEQFF